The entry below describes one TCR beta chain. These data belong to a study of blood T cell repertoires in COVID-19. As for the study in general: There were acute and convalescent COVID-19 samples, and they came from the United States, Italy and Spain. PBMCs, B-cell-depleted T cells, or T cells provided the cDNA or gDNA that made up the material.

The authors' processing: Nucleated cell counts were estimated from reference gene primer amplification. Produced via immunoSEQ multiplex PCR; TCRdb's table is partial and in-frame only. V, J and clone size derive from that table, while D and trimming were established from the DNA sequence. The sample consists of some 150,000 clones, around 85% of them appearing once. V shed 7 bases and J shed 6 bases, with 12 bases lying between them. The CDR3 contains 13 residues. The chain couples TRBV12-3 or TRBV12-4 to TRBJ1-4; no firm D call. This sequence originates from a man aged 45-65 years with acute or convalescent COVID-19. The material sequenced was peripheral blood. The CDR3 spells CASNRSPYEKLFF. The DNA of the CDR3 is TGTGCCAGCAATCGGTCGCCGTATGAAAAACTGTTTTTT.